The 23 T cell receptor beta chains in this list originate from one sample, sequenced in a study of blood T cell repertoires in COVID-19. Measured with immunoSEQ multiplex PCR; TCRdb has only the in-frame clones, and not every one. Here the sample spans 74,000 or so clones, about 90% being singletons. Sequenced input: peripheral blood. The receptors come from a human donor in a cohort sampled during active COVID-19.

The CDR3 nucleotides read TGTGCCAGCAGTTACTCTGGCAGGGGGGTGAACACTGAAGCTTTCTTT. Translating it yields CASSYSGRGVNTEAFF. The chain is built from TRBV6-2 or TRBV6-3 and TRBJ1-1, with 7 bases lining up with TRBD1. Trimming cost V 0 bases and J 0 bases; bases outside gene matches: 4. CDR1 is MNHEY and CDR2 is SVGEGT in the germline V gene. The CDR3 extends over 16 amino acids.

The chain recombines TRBV5-1 with TRBJ2-7; D might be TRBD2 (5 bases). The V gene's germline CDR1 is SGHRS and CDR2 YFSETQ. The CDR3 sequence is 13 residues long. V dropped 7 bases and J dropped 6 bases, with 17 bases sitting between them. CDR3 sequence reads: CASHLLGTGEQYF. The CDR3 DNA sequence: TGCGCCAGCCACCTACTAGGAACCGGCGAGCAGTACTTC.

In this sample, this clone turned up many times. The J gene is TRBJ2-5, the V gene TRBV4-2, with 12 bases identical to TRBD2. This CDR3 is built from 16 residues. Germline V lookup: CDR1 LGHNA, CDR2 YNFKEQ. V lost 2 bases, J lost 1 base, and 2 bases stayed unmatched. CDR3 sequence: CASSQPSGGVQETQYF. The CDR3 DNA reads as TGTGCCAGCAGCCAACCTAGCGGGGGGGTCCAAGAGACCCAGTACTTC.

The chain recombines TRBV12-3 or TRBV12-4 with TRBJ2-7, with D perhaps matching TRBD1 (6 bases). This CDR3 contains 11 residues. With 5 bases removed from V and 9 bases from J, the gap between germline ends came to 11 bases. The CDR3 DNA follows: TGTGCCAGCAGTCACGGACAGATGCAGTACTTC. Encoded protein: CASSHGQMQYF.

The chain combines TRBV7-2 with TRBJ2-2, with TRBD2 as a possible D gene (5 bases). Trimming shortened V by 2 bases and J by 5 bases, and 15 bases separated the two germline ends. The CDR3 covers 16 residues. The germline V gene has CDR1 SGHTA and CDR2 FQGNSA. This chain's CDR3 is CASSLMQIGGTGELFF. The CDR3 DNA reads TGTGCCAGCAGCTTAATGCAGATAGGAGGAACCGGGGAGCTGTTTTTT.

The chain couples TRBV7-3 to TRBJ2-1; weak D call: TRBD2 (5 bases). This CDR3 comprises 16 residues. Trimming shortened V by 5 bases and J by 0 bases, and 14 bases separated the two germline ends. CDR1 is SGHTA and CDR2 is FQGTGA in the germline V gene. CDR3 DNA sequence: TGTGCCAGCAGCCGTCTGCTAGGGAGCTCCTACAATGAGCAGTTCTTC. Amino acid sequence: CASSRLLGSSYNEQFF.

The chain combines TRBV28 with TRBJ1-2; the D gene is possibly TRBD1 (5 bases). The CDR3 totals 14 residues. Germline values: CDR1 MDHEN, CDR2 SYDVKM. V was clipped by 8 bases and J by 3 bases, with 16 bases between them. In DNA, the CDR3 is TGTGCCAGCGGCTCCCCTGACAGCCACTATGGCTACACCTTC. This encodes CASGSPDSHYGYTF.

In this sample, this clone turned up once. The chain uses TRBV4-1 and TRBJ2-7, with 9 nucleotides matching TRBD1. Germline V gene sequence: CDR1 MGHRA, CDR2 YSYEKL. The CDR3 is 16 amino acids. The trim removed 4 bases at V and 2 bases at J, leaving 9 bases unmatched. CDR3 DNA: TGCGCCAGCAGCCCGCAACCCGGGACAGGGACCTACGAGCAGTACTTC. The encoded protein is CASSPQPGTGTYEQYF.

CDR3 sequence (DNA): TGTGCCAGCAGCGTACCGACAGGCGATGAGCAGTTCTTC. Translated, it gives CASSVPTGDEQFF. The chain uses TRBV5-5 and TRBJ2-1; D may be TRBD1 (6 bases). Germline V gene lookup returns CDR1 SGHKS and CDR2 YYEKEE (reference sequence). There are 13 residues in the CDR3. Trimming left V 4 bases short and J 8 bases short, with 13 bases between.

V is TRBV4-3 and J is TRBJ2-7, with 8 bases identical to TRBD2. The trim removed 1 base at V and 2 bases at J, leaving 7 bases unmatched. CDR1 is LGHNA and CDR2 is YSLEER in the germline V gene. The CDR3 is made up of 16 amino acids. The CDR3 region is CASSQAASGSPYEQYF. As DNA, the CDR3 is TGCGCCAGCAGCCAAGCGGCTAGCGGGTCCCCCTACGAGCAGTACTTC.

This chain connects TRBV7-8 to TRBJ1-1; a weak D match, TRBD1 (5 bases). Trimming pared 4 bases from V and 1 base from J, leaving 10 bases between. Germline lookup yields CDR1 SGHVS and CDR2 FQNEAQ. This CDR3 region has 14 residues. The CDR3 reads CASSWIGGNTEAFF. The CDR3 nucleotides are TGTGCCAGCAGCTGGATCGGGGGGAACACTGAAGCTTTCTTT. Looking up the rest from reference TRBV7-8 and TRBJ1-1 gives the full variable domain: GAGVSQSPRYKVAKRGQDVALRCDPISGHVSLFWYQQALGQGPEFLTYFQNEAQLDKSGLPSDRFFAERPEGSVSTLKIQRTQQEDSAVYLCASSWIGGNTEAFFGQGTRLTVV.

V gene TRBV6-5 combines with J gene TRBJ1-2; tentative D call: TRBD1 (5 bases). Trimming removed 6 bases from V and 6 bases from J, with 11 bases in between. Germline values: CDR1 MNHEY, CDR2 SVGAGI. The CDR3 length is 12 residues. In DNA, the CDR3 is TGTGCCAGCAGAAAAGGGGTTGATGGCTACACCTTC. This translates into CASRKGVDGYTF.

The V call is TRBV18, the J call TRBJ2-7; TRBD2 might be the D (6 bases). This CDR3 contains 13 residues. Deletions cut 2 bases from V and 4 bases from J, with 9 bases between. Germline-derived CDR1 and CDR2 are KGHSH and LQKENI. CDR3 nucleotide sequence: TGTGCCAGCTCACCAGGGACTTATTACGAGCAGTACTTC. It yields the protein CASSPGTYYEQYF. Using reference TRBV18 and TRBJ2-7 for the parts outside the CDR3, the full variable domain is NAGVMQNPRHLVRRRGQEARLRCSPMKGHSHVYWYRQLPEEGLKFMVYLQKENIIDESGMPKERFSAEFPKEGPSILRIQQVVRGDSAAYFCASSPGTYYEQYFGPGTRLTVT.

On this clone: The germline gene is not matched at one end of the junction; a read error may be the cause. V usage is TRBV7-7 and J usage is TRBJ1-4; D possibly corresponds to TRBD1 (5 bases). Germline V lookup: CDR1 SSHAT, CDR2 FNYEAQ (reference sequence). The CDR3 runs 15 residues. CDR3 sequence reads: CASSLASGPGEKLFF. The CDR3 nucleotides read TGTGCTAGCAGCTTAGCTTCAGGGCCGGGTGAAAAACTGTTTTTT.

This rearrangement joins TRBV29-1 to TRBJ2-2; 8 positions agree with TRBD1. The CDR3 runs 13 residues. CDR1 and CDR2 (germline): SQVTM, ANQGSEA. With V trimmed by 7 bases and J by 4 bases, 5 bases remained unmatched. CDR3 nucleotide sequence: TGCAGCGCCAGGGGGCTGGGCACCGGGGAGCTGTTTTTT. Translating gives CSARGLGTGELFF.

In DNA, the CDR3 is TGTGCCAGCAGCTCCGTGGGGGGGCTTCAGCCCCAGCATTTT. The encoded protein is CASSSVGGLQPQHF. V usage is TRBV6-2 or TRBV6-3 and J usage is TRBJ1-5, with D possibly being TRBD1 (6 bases). This CDR3 has 14 residues. Trimming removed 6 bases from V and 6 bases from J, with 15 bases in between. From germline, CDR1 is MNHEY and CDR2 SVGEGT.

This clone has more than one count but fewer than ten. This CDR3 reads CASSFRTRDYGYTF. The CDR3 nucleotides are TGTGCCAGCAGCTTCAGAACTCGGGACTATGGCTACACCTTC. The gene calls are TRBV3-1 (or the pseudogene TRBV3-2) and TRBJ1-2; D is unclear. Germline CDR1 reads LGHDT; CDR2 reads YNNKEL (reference sequence). With 5 bases removed from V and 3 bases from J, the gap between germline ends came to 13 bases. The CDR3 contains 14 residues.

The V gene is TRBV27, the J gene TRBJ2-3; D unresolved. Germline V gene sequence: CDR1 MNHEY, CDR2 SMNVEV (reference sequence). This CDR3 spans 12 amino acids. V lost 9 bases to trimming and J lost 0 bases, with 7 bases between them. The CDR3 here is CARSRSTDTQYF. The CDR3 nucleotides read TGTGCCAGGTCCAGGAGCACAGATACGCAGTATTTT.

This clone was seen more than once but under ten times. This chain joins TRBV28 and TRBJ1-2, with 10 bases matching TRBD1. The junction had 6 bases not matched to a gene; V was cut back by 1 base and J by 4 bases. The CDR3 extends over 16 amino acids. CDR1 MDHEN and CDR2 SYDVKM come from the germline V gene. CDR3 amino acids: CASSLSGTGDSYGYTF. The DNA of the CDR3 is TGTGCCAGCAGTTTATCCGGGACAGGGGACAGCTATGGCTACACCTTC.

The chain is built from TRBV5-6 and TRBJ2-2; no clear D gene. Germline CDR1 reads SGHDT; CDR2 reads YYEEEE. CDR3 length: 14 residues. The V gene lost 2 bases and the J gene lost 4 bases, with 9 bases spanning the gap. DNA for the CDR3: TGTGCCAGCAGCTTCTACAGCCTCACCGGGGAGCTGTTTTTT. Translation: CASSFYSLTGELFF.

This clone has just a few counts. The chain employs TRBV7-2 and TRBJ2-7; a weak D match, TRBD2 (8 bases). This CDR3 has 17 residues. CDR1 and CDR2 from the germline V gene are SGHTA and FQGNSA. V lost 3 bases to trimming and J lost 4 bases, with 22 bases between them. Here the CDR3 reads CASSLPLLAAGGYEQYF. CDR3 bases: TGTGCCAGCAGCTTGCCCTTACTAGCGGCAGGGGGGTACGAGCAGTACTTC.

The rearrangement uses TRBV27 and TRBJ1-2, with 9 bases identical to TRBD1. Germline V gene data show CDR1 as MNHEY and CDR2 as SMNVEV (reference sequence). The CDR3 is 13 residues long. Trimming removed 6 bases from V and 4 bases from J; junction bases left unmatched: 3. The CDR3 DNA reads as TGTGCCAGCAGCCCGGGACAGGGCTATGGCTACACCTTC. Translation gives CASSPGQGYGYTF.

The chain links TRBV9 to TRBJ1-5, with a weak D call TRBD1 (5 bases). The CDR3 has 14 amino acids. V lost 0 bases to trimming and J lost 5 bases, with 9 bases between them. Germline V lookup: CDR1 SGDLS, CDR2 YYNGEE. CDR3 sequence (DNA): TGTGCCAGCAGCGTAGGAGGAGGGGATCAGCCCCAGCATTTT. Protein sequence: CASSVGGGDQPQHF.